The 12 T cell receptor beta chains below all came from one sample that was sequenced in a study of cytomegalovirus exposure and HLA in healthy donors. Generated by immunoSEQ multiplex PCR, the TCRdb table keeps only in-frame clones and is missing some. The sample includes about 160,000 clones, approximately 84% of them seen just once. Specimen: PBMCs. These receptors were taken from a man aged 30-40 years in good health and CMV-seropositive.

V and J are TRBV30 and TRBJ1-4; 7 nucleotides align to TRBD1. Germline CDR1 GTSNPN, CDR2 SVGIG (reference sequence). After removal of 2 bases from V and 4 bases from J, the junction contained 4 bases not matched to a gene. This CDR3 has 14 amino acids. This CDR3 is CAWSWQGVNEKLFF. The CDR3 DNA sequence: TGTGCCTGGAGTTGGCAGGGGGTTAATGAAAAACTGTTTTTT.

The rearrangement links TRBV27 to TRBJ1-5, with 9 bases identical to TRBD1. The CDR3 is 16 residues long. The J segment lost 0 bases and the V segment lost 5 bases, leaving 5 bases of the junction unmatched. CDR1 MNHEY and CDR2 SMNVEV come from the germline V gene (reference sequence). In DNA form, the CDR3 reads TGTGCCAGCAGTCCCGGGACAGGGTATAGCAATCAGCCCCAGCATTTT. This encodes CASSPGTGYSNQPQHF.

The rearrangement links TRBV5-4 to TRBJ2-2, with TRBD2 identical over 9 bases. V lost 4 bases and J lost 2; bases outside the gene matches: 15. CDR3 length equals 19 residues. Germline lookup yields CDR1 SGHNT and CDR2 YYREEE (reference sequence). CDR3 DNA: TGTGCCAGCAGCCCCCGTCGCGGGGGGGCCAAAGTAAACACCGGGGAGCTGTTTTTT. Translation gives CASSPRRGGAKVNTGELFF.

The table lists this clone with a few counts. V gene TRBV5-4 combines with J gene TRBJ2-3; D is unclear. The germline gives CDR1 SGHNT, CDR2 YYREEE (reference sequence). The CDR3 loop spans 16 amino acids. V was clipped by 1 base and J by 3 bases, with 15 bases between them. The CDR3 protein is CASSLMVLEETDTQYF. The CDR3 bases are TGTGCCAGCAGCTTGATGGTTCTAGAGGAAACAGATACGCAGTATTTT.

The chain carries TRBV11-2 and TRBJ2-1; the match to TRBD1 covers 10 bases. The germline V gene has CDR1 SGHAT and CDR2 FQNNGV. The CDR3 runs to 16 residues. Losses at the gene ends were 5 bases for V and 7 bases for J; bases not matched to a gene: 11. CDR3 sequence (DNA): TGTGCCAGCAGCCAAGAGGGACAGGGGTTCGGAAATGAGCAGTTCTTC. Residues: CASSQEGQGFGNEQFF. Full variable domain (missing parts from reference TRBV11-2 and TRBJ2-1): EAGVAQSPRYKIIEKRQSVAFWCNPISGHATLYWYQQILGQGPKLLIQFQNNGVVDDSQLPKDRFSAERLKGVDSTLKIQPAKLEDSAVYLCASSQEGQGFGNEQFFGPGTRLTVL.

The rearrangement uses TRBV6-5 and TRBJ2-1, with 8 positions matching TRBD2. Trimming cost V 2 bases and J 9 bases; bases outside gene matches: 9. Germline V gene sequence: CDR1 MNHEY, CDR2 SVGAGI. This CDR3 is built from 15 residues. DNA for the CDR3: TGTGCCAGCAGTTACAATCGGGAGGGCCAGATTGAGCAGTTCTTC. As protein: CASSYNREGQIEQFF.

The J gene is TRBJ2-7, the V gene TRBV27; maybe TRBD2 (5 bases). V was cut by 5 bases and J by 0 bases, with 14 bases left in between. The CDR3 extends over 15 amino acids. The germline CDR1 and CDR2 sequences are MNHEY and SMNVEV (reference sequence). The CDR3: CASSTPGLLSYEQYF. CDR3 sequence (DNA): TGTGCCAGCAGTACGCCCGGACTTCTCTCCTACGAGCAGTACTTC.

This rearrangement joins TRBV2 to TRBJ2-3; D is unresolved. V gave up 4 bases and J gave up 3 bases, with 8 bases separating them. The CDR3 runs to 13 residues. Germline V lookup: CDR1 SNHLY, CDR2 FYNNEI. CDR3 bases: TGTGCCAGCAGTGTGGCGGATACAGATACGCAGTATTTT. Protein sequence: CASSVADTDTQYF. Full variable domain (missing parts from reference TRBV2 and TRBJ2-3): EPEVTQTPSHQVTQMGQEVILRCVPISNHLYFYWYRQILGQKVEFLVSFYNNEISEKSEIFDDQFSVERPDGSNFTLKIRSTKLEDSAMYFCASSVADTDTQYFGPGTRLTVL.

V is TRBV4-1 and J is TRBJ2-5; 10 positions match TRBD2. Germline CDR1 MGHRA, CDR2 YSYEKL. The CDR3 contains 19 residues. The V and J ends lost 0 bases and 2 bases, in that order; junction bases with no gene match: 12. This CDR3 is CASSQEKGLAWTNQETQYF. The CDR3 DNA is TGCGCCAGCAGCCAAGAGAAGGGACTAGCGTGGACCAATCAAGAGACCCAGTACTTC.

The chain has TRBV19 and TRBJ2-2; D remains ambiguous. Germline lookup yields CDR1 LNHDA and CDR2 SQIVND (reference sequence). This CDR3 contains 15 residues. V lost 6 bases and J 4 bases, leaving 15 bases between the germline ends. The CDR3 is CASRSWAVGTGELFF. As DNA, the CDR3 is TGTGCCAGTAGGTCGTGGGCCGTTGGCACCGGGGAGCTGTTTTTT.

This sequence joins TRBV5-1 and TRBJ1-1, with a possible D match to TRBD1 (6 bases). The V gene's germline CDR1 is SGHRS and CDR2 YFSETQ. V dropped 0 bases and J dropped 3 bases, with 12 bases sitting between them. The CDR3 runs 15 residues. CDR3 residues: CASSLEGGGDTEAFF. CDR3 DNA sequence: TGCGCCAGCAGCTTGGAAGGGGGTGGGGACACTGAAGCTTTCTTT.

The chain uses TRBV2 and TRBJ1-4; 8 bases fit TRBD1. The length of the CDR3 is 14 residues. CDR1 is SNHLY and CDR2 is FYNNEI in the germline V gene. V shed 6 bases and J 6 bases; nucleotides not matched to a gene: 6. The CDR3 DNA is TGTGCCAGCAGCGCCGACAGGGGTTATGAAAAACTGTTTTTT. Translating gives CASSADRGYEKLFF.